This TCR beta chain is drawn from a study of T cells after somatic rescue of genetic block. Trimming left V 4 bases short and J 6 bases short, with 10 bases between. Germline V lookup: CDR1 SNHLY, CDR2 FYNNEI. The CDR3 covers 14 residues. Produced via immunoSEQ multiplex PCR; TCRdb's table is partial and in-frame only. The sample has 70,000 or so clones; about nine tenths are singletons. The sequence was collected from a man aged 35-49 years. The rearrangement joins TRBV2 to TRBJ1-6; no definite D call. The source material was peripheral blood mononuclear cells (PBMCs). The CDR3 coding sequence is TGTGCCAGCAGTGGGCCTGCGGGTAATTCACCCCTCCACTTT. It codes for CASSGPAGNSPLHF.